This record covers a single T cell receptor (beta chain). In germline, CDR1 is MGHDK, CDR2 SYGVNS. The CDR3 has 14 residues. V was cut by 6 bases and J by 5 bases, with 11 bases left in between. Clones were read by immunoSEQ multiplex PCR, and TCRdb kept only the in-frame ones, dropping some. The table has approximately 660,000 clones, roughly 90% seen once. These data come from a study of shared T cell receptors in the human thymus. These data were also filed under a second study, of human thymus T cells.

This TCR was sampled from a boy under three years old with a congenital heart defect. Material: thymocytes. The J gene is TRBJ1-6, the V gene TRBV25-1, with a weak D call TRBD1 (6 bases). DNA for the CDR3: TGTGCCAGCAGATTCGGGACAAATAATTCACCCCTCCACTTT. Residues: CASRFGTNNSPLHF.